This TCR beta chain was sequenced in a study of cytomegalovirus exposure and HLA in healthy donors (dated by TCRdb to 2016 to 2017). At the level of the whole study: An earlier analysis of a few hundred of the donors reported approximately 260 Gb of sequence data and 117 million unique TCR beta sequences obtained from approximately 180 million T cells. An early release covering about 600 HLA-typed donors comprised about 310 gigabases of sequencing data and around 85 million unique TCR sequences. Of the roughly 400 genotyped donors, approximately 83% fell in the genetic ancestry cluster associated with self-reported Caucasian donors. The aim of the study was to test whether cataloging public T cell receptors could identify signatures of past pathogen exposure. The T cell repertoires of some 700 subjects were profiled by immunosequencing and related to cytomegalovirus serostatus. A separate validation cohort of over a hundred different subjects was used in addition to the 666-subject first cohort. High-throughput TCR immunosequencing, statistical association of individual TCRs with disease status, and machine learning were combined to predict cytomegalovirus infection status. A later analysis re-analyzed previously published TCR beta repertoires from several hundred donors and added high-resolution HLA genotyping to study TCR occurrence patterns. Rather than using new phenotypic data, the later analysis identified candidate immune exposures from TCR beta sequences and from how often those sequences occurred across donors. An earlier analysis of 587 of the donors used high-throughput TCR beta sequencing to judge whether each TCR beta V gene segment behaved as functional or pseudogenic. Alongside the repertoire data, information on donor age, sex, ethnicity and CMV serostatus was compiled. A later genetic analysis used genome-wide SNP genotypes for about 60% of the roughly 700 donors, treating that subset as a discovery cohort. Every repertoire in the discovery cohort had been generated on one and the same sequencing platform. HLA typing included class I and class II loci at four-digit resolution. Typing coverage varied by locus: roughly 629-640 donors for A, B, C, DRB1 and DQB1; roughly 560 for DQA1; 606 for DPA1; roughly 450 for DPB1. Because of strong linkage in the cohort, 4 to 6 DR-DQ haplotypes were treated as single units for association and clustering. Across 398 genotyped donors of the cohort, an average of roughly 200,000 unique TCR beta nucleotide sequences per donor were sequenced, and roughly a sixth of those sequences were non-productive. The investigation overall reported the following: In an earlier analysis of 587 of the donors, most TCR beta V segments appeared in productive rearrangements about 90% or about 30% of the time, broadly matching IMGT annotations. Because HLA typing was missing for some donors at each locus, association tests included only the typed subset. The sequencing pipeline was judged likely to have produced a cluster of highly shared sequence variants as a technical artifact. A total of fewer than 200 TCR beta chains were listed by the study as associated with cytomegalovirus. A later analysis found that TCR association rates varied across HLA loci, with DRB1 alleles showing the most associated TCRs and HLA-C alleles the fewest. Three of the identified cytomegalovirus-associated TCR beta chains were confirmed in vitro to be specific for cytomegalovirus antigens. In a later analysis, HLA-associated TCR beta chains showed more clonal expansion and lower generation probabilities than non-associated chains that were equally common. While some public TCRs were present in many individuals, most TCR sequences turned up only very rarely across donors. Several of the top co-occurrence clusters appeared to be linked to parvovirus B19, influenza, CMV and Epstein-Barr virus, according to a later analysis. The authors suggested that the approach could potentially be generalized to other disease states and immunological phenotypes. According to a later genetic analysis, donors in an Asian-associated ancestry cluster had fewer N-insertions in productive TCRs than the approximately 690-donor mean. This cohort had only TCR beta chains sequenced, and the lack of alpha or paired-chain data limited which features could be detected. According to a later analysis, most CMV-associated TCR beta chains appeared to be HLA-restricted, and the HLA associations seemed to be driven largely by CMV exposure. Linkage disequilibrium might explain the correlated functional status among segregating V segments, but an unknown experimental factor could not be ruled out. V-gene and J-gene trimming of TCR beta chains was associated with a missense DCLRE1C variant in a later genetic analysis, and the association was replicated in an independent cohort. The earlier analysis of fewer than 750 of the donors excluded roughly 17 rarely observed V segments, including chromosome 9 orphons, because counts were too low. The only immune exposure information available for the cohort was CMV serostatus. A further reported finding was that TCR beta sequences accurately predicted the HLA-A and HLA-B alleles for most subjects in the first cohort. The classifier was reported to diagnose cytomegalovirus status with high specificity and sensitivity in both the original cohort and the validation cohort. In a later analysis, 15,000 to 20,000 TCR beta sequences were associated with specific HLA alleles at a false discovery rate of 0.05. When HLA alleles, especially DR and DQ, strongly co-occurred, attributing TCR associations to individual alleles was difficult. Presence/absence analyses assumed roughly uniform sequencing depth across donors, an assumption that may not hold.

Receptor libraries were prepared by the immunoSEQ multiplex PCR assay. For the multiplex PCR, a mixture combining 60 forward primers for TCR Vbeta segments and 13 reverse primers for TCR Jbeta segments was used. The CDR3 region of rearranged TCR beta genes was amplified from genomic DNA with a multiplex PCR assay. Amplified TCR beta libraries were sequenced as 87-base-pair reads on the Illumina HiSeq System. In the original analysis: Across the roughly 640 repertoires, a later analysis counted tens of millions of unique TCR beta chains, 9.5 million to 12 million of which were shared by at least two donors. Raw reads were error-corrected and collapsed into unique sequences by a nearest-neighbor algorithm in which closely related sequences were merged to remove PCR and sequencing errors. To assign V, D and J gene segments, CDR3 sequences were aligned to IMGT reference sequences. For a sequence to be retained, a match of at least six nucleotides to both a V gene segment and a J gene segment was required. Rearrangements were classified as productive when the CDR3 lacked stop codons and remained in frame with V and J, and all other rearrangements were classified as non-productive. Following IMGT convention, CDR3 was defined as the stretch from the second conserved V-encoded cysteine to the conserved J-encoded phenylalanine. The earlier analysis of 587 of the donors excluded sequences that lacked an unambiguous match to a single V gene segment. An earlier analysis of under 750 of the donors called V segments functional above 56.7% productive rearrangements and segregating when the between-donor standard deviation exceeded 5%. A statistical classification framework was developed to diagnose cytomegalovirus status using the catalog of TCR beta chain sequences. In a later analysis, TCR nucleotide sequences were compared against IMGT/GENE-DB human TR gene sequences so that V and J genes could be assigned. The TCRdist pipeline was used in a later analysis to assign CDR3 sequences and most-parsimonious VDJ recombination scenarios. A later analysis defined each TCR beta chain by its CDR3 amino acid sequence plus V-gene family, and excluded reads lacking a unique V-gene family. In a later analysis, around 600 highly shared, low-generation-probability nucleotide sequences were removed to address suspected cross-contamination and a sequencing artifact. In a later analysis, a clonal expansion index for each public chain was calculated from normalized within-repertoire ranks of inferred template counts. Generation probabilities in a later analysis came from a VDJ recombination model fitted to out-of-frame rearrangements, and those results were checked against IGoR. In a later analysis, hypergeometric tests were used to score TCR-TCR, TCR-HLA and TCR-CMV co-occurrence, with a repertoire-size bias correction applied to TCR pairs. To estimate false discovery rates, a later analysis permuted the HLA or CMV assignments 20 times. In a later analysis, co-occurring TCRs were grouped using DBSCAN, and TCRdist sequence similarity was added for clustering within HLA-allele-positive subsets. For co-occurrence clustering, repertoires with fewer than 30,000 or more than 120,000 public chains were excluded, along with five repertoires with anomalous nucleotide sharing. What TCRdb holds here is the immuneACCESS table cut down to in-frame rearrangements. Part of the clones is not present; checked against another copy, under half of the missing clones reflect an unresolved V gene, and the others are unexplained. The DNA was the basis for D and trimming; V, J and clone size are from that table. The sample includes roughly 180,000 clones, with around 82% observed a single time. About 2.5% of the sample rests with the top ten.

Remarks on this clone: The antigen it binds to is not known. No base quality values were provided; no much bigger clone lies one nucleotide off.

The cohort was made up of about 610 healthy bone marrow donors. At the time of sampling, every cohort member was nominally healthy, though immune exposures that went unrecorded were likely present. The donor tested CMV seropositive, placing the donor among the 289 seropositive members of the cohort. A peripheral blood sample was provided by each donor, and peripheral blood mononuclear cells were used for TCR beta sequencing. Genomic DNA extraction from the blood cell samples was performed with the Qiagen DNeasy Blood Extraction Kit. This sequence was found in a woman aged 25 to 39 in good health and CMV-seropositive. The source material was PBMCs.

The DNA reads as follows: TGTGCCAGCAGTTTGGCCCTCGGGACAGGGAACAATGAGCAGTTCTTC. Its product reads: CASSLALGTGNNEQFF. The chain employs TRBV28 and TRBJ2-1; 9 central bases correspond to TRBD1. The germline V gene specifies MDHEN as CDR1 and SYDVKM as CDR2. The cysteine opens and the phenylalanine closes a CDR3 of 16 amino acids. Left in the record is the CDR3 DNA by itself, 48 bases read in frame from the first base. V trim: 3 bases; J trim: 5 bases; unmatched bases: 8.